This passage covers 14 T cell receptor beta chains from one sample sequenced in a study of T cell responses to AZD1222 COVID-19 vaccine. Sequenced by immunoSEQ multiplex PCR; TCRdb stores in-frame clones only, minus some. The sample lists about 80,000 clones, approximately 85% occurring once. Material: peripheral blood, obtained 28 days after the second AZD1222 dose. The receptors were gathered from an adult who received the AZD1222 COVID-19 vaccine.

The CDR3 DNA sequence: TGTGCCAGCAGCTTAACAGGGAGTAGGGGCTACACCTTC. Protein product: CASSLTGSRGYTF. This chain joins TRBV7-9 and TRBJ1-2; D possibly corresponds to TRBD1 (6 bases). This CDR3 contains 13 residues. Germline CDR1 and CDR2: SEHNR and FQNEAQ (reference sequence). V lost 2 bases and J 8 bases, leaving 12 bases between the germline ends.

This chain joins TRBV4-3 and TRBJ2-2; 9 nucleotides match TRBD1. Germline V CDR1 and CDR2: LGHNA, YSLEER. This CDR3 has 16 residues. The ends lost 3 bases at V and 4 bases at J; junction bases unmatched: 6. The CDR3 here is CASSQGGQGGTGELFF. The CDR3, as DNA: TGCGCCAGCAGCCAGGGGGGACAGGGCGGCACCGGGGAGCTGTTTTTT.

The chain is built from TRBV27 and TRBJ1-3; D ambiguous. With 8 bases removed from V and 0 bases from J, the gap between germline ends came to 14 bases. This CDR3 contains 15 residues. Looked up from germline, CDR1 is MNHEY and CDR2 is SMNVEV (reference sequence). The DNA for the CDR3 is TGTGCCAGCGGCACATTAGAGTCCTCTGGAAACACCATATATTTT. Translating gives CASGTLESSGNTIYF.

Here the CDR3 reads CASSLGGGSYEQYF. CDR3 bases: TGTGCCAGCAGCCTCGGGGGAGGCTCCTACGAGCAGTACTTC. The chain couples TRBV14 to TRBJ2-7, with TRBD2 as a possible D gene (6 bases). This CDR3 spans 14 amino acids. Germline V gene sequence: CDR1 SGHDN, CDR2 FVKESK. Deletions cut 4 bases from V and 0 bases from J, with 10 bases between.

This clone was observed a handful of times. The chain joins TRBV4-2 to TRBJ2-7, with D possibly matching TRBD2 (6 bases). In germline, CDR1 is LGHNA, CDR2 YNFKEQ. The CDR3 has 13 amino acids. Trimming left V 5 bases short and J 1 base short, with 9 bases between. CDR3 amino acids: CASSGRGSYEQYF. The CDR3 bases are TGTGCCAGCAGCGGCCGGGGGTCCTACGAGCAGTACTTC.

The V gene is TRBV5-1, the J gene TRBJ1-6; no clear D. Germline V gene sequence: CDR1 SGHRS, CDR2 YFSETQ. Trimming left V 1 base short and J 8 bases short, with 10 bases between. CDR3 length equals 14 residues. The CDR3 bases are TGCGCCAGCAGCTTGAACGGGTTGGATTCACCCCTCCACTTT. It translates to CASSLNGLDSPLHF.

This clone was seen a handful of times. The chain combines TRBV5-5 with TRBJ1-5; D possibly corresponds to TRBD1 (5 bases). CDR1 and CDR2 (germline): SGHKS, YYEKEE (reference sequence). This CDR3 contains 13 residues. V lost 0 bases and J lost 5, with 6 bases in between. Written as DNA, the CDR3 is TGTGCCAGCAGCTTGGGGGGCTATCAGCCCCAGCATTTT. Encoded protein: CASSLGGYQPQHF.

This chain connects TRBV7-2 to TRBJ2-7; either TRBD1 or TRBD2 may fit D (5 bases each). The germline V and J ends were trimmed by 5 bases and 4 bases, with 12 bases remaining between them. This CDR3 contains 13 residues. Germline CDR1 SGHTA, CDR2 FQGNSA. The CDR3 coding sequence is TGTGCCAGCAGCCCTGGGACCGAGTACGAGCAGTACTTC. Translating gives CASSPGTEYEQYF.

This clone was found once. The CDR3 sequence: CASRGQVTRQETQYF. In DNA, the CDR3 is TGTGCCAGCAGGGGACAGGTTACGAGGCAAGAGACCCAGTACTTC. This rearrangement joins TRBV28 to TRBJ2-5, with TRBD1 matching over 8 bases. V lost 6 bases and J lost 2; bases outside the gene matches: 8. The length of the CDR3 is 15 residues. Germline lookup yields CDR1 MDHEN and CDR2 SYDVKM. The whole variable domain, filled in from reference TRBV28 and TRBJ2-5, reads DVKVTQSSRYLVKRTGEKVFLECVQDMDHENMFWYRQDPGLGLRLIYFSYDVKMKEKGDIPEGYSVSREKKERFSLILESASTNQTSMYLCASRGQVTRQETQYFGPGTRLLVL.

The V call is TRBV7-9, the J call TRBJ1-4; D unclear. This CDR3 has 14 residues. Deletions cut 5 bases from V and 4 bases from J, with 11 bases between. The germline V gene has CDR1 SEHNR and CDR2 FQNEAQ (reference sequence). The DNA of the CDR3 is TGTGCCAGCAGCCCGTCCCGCCATAATGAAAAACTGTTTTTT. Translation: CASSPSRHNEKLFF.

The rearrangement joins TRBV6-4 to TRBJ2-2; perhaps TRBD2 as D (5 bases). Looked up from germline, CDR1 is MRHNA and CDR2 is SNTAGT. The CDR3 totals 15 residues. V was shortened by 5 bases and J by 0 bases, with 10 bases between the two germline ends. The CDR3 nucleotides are TGTGCCAGCAGTCCGGAGGTGGCGAACACCGGGGAGCTGTTTTTT. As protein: CASSPEVANTGELFF.

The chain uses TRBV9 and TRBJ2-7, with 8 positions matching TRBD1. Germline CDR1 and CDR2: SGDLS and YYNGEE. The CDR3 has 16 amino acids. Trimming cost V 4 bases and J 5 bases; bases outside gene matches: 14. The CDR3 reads CASSQRWTGNAHEQYF. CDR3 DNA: TGTGCCAGCAGCCAAAGGTGGACAGGGAATGCCCACGAGCAGTACTTC. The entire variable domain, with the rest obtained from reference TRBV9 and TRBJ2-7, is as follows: DSGVTQTPKHLITATGQRVTLRCSPRSGDLSVYWYQQSLDQGLQFLIQYYNGEERAKGNILERFSAQQFPDLHSELNLSSLELGDSALYFCASSQRWTGNAHEQYFGPGTRLTVT.

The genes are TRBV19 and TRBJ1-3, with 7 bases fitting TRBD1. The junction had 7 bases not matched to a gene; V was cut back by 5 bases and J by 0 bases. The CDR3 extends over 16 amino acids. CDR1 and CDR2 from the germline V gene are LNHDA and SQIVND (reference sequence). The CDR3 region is CASSAHRDSSGNTIYF. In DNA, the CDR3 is TGTGCCAGTAGTGCTCACCGGGACAGCTCTGGAAACACCATATATTTT.

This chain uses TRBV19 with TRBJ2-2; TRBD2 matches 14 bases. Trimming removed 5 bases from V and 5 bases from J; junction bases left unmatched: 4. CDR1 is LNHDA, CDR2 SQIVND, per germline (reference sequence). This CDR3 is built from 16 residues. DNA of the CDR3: TGTGCCAGTAGTCCGGGACTAGCGGGAGTAACCGGGGAGCTGTTTTTT. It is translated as CASSPGLAGVTGELFF.